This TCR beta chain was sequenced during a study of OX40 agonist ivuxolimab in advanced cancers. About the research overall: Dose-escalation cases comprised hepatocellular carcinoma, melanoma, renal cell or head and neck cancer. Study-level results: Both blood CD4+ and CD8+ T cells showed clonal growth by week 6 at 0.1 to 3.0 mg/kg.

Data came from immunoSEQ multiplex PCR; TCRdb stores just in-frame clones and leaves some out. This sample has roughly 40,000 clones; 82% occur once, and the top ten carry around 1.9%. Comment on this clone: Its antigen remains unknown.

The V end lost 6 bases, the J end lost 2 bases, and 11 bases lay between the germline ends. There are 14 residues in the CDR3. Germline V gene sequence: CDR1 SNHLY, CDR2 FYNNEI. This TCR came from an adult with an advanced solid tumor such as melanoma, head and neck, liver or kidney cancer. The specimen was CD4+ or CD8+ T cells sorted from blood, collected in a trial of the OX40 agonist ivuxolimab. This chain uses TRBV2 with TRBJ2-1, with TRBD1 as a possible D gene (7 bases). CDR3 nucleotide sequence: TGTGCCAGCAGGTCCAGGGGGGCCTACAATGAGCAGTTCTTC. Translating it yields CASRSRGAYNEQFF.